Each of the 32 T cell receptor beta chains below was sequenced from the same sample in a study of blood T cell repertoires in COVID-19. Sequenced by immunoSEQ multiplex PCR; TCRdb stores in-frame clones only, minus some. The data show about 290,000 clones, roughly nine tenths seen once. Sequenced sample: PBMCs or T cells enriched from blood (not recorded which). These receptors came from a woman between 35 and 50 years old who had recovered from COVID-19.

The chain joins TRBV3-1 (or the pseudogene TRBV3-2) to TRBJ1-5; 10 nucleotides match TRBD1. This CDR3 is built from 14 residues. After removal of 4 bases from V and 9 bases from J, the junction contained 6 bases not matched to a gene. Germline V gene lookup returns CDR1 LGHDT and CDR2 YNNKEL (reference sequence). CDR3 nucleotide sequence: TGTGCCAGCAGCCGCGGACAGGGGGTCTTGCCCCAGCATTTT. Encoded protein: CASSRGQGVLPQHF.

This clone showed up just a few times. Additional DNA sequences in this sample encode the identical CDR3. CDR3 nucleotide sequence: TGCGCCAGCAGCTTAAGGAGCGCCCAAGAGACCCAGTACTTC. Encoded protein: CASSLRSAQETQYF. This chain joins TRBV5-1 and TRBJ2-5; no firm D call. V lost 2 bases and J lost 1, with 9 bases in between. Germline CDR1 reads SGHRS; CDR2 reads YFSETQ. The CDR3 spans 14 residues.

There are a few counts of this clone. The rearrangement uses TRBV3-1 (or the pseudogene TRBV3-2) and TRBJ1-2; 10 nucleotides match TRBD1. The CDR3 is 13 residues long. In germline, CDR1 is LGHDT, CDR2 YNNKEL (reference sequence). With 4 bases clipped from V and 8 bases from J, the junction kept 4 bases outside the gene matches. The CDR3 loop is CASSLTGGRGYTF. The CDR3 nucleotides are TGTGCCAGCAGCCTGACAGGGGGCAGGGGCTACACCTTC.

The chain couples TRBV7-3 to TRBJ2-5, with D maybe TRBD2 (6 bases). CDR1 and CDR2 from the germline V gene are SGHTA and FQGTGA. Trimming shortened V by 2 bases and J by 2 bases, and 15 bases separated the two germline ends. CDR3 size: 16 residues. As DNA, the CDR3 is TGTGCCAGCAGCTTAGGGGTCGCGGCGGGACAAGAGACCCAGTACTTC. It codes for CASSLGVAAGQETQYF.

A single count supports this clone. The chain is built from TRBV29-1 and TRBJ2-1, with a possible D match to TRBD1 (6 bases). Looked up from germline, CDR1 is SQVTM and CDR2 is ANQGSEA. CDR3 length: 11 amino acids. V was pared by 7 bases and J by 14 bases, with 18 bases between. As DNA, the CDR3 is TGCAGCGCCCGACAGGCTCCGCCCGAGTTCTTC. Protein: CSARQAPPEFF.

The J gene is TRBJ2-5, the V gene TRBV18; a possible D gene is TRBD2 (5 bases). The CDR3 is made up of 15 amino acids. Germline CDR1 and CDR2: KGHSH and LQKENI. The V gene lost 0 bases and the J gene lost 4 bases, with 12 bases spanning the gap. The DNA for the CDR3 is TGTGCCAGCTCACCACCCCCGGGATCGCGAGAGACCCAGTACTTC. This translates into CASSPPPGSRETQYF.

DNA of the CDR3: TGTGCCAGCACGGGGTTCACAGATACGCAGTATTTT. This sequence encodes CASTGFTDTQYF. The gene calls are TRBV6-5 and TRBJ2-3, with D perhaps TRBD2 (5 bases). Germline values: CDR1 MNHEY, CDR2 SVGAGI. The V end lost 7 bases, the J end lost 2 bases, and 7 bases lay between the germline ends. This CDR3 comprises 12 residues.

The chain joins TRBV5-1 to TRBJ1-3, with a tentative D call TRBD1 (6 bases). The germline V gene has CDR1 SGHRS and CDR2 YFSETQ. V dropped 4 bases and J dropped 4 bases, with 12 bases sitting between them. This CDR3 comprises 14 residues. The CDR3 protein is CASSTFGQGNTIYF. The CDR3 coding sequence is TGCGCCAGCAGCACTTTTGGACAGGGAAACACCATATATTTT.

CDR3 DNA sequence: TGTGCCATCAGTGGAACCGGAGGGGTCTTATCGAGCTCCTACAATGAGCAGTTCTTC. Residues: CAISGTGGVLSSSYNEQFF. The V and J genes are TRBV10-3 and TRBJ2-1; perhaps TRBD2 as D (6 bases). The length of the CDR3 is 19 residues. V lost 4 bases to trimming and J lost 0 bases, with 22 bases between them. Germline CDR1 ENHRY, CDR2 SYGVKD.

V and J are TRBV2 and TRBJ2-7, with D perhaps matching TRBD1 (6 bases). The germline V gene has CDR1 SNHLY and CDR2 FYNNEI. The CDR3 has 15 amino acids. Trimming cost V 3 bases and J 2 bases, with 14 bases left between them. CDR3 residues: CASSDPGQPPYEQYF. DNA for the CDR3: TGTGCCAGCAGTGATCCGGGACAACCTCCCTACGAGCAGTACTTC.

The V gene is TRBV25-1, the J gene TRBJ1-2, with 8 bases identical to TRBD1. The ends lost 4 bases at V and 6 bases at J; junction bases unmatched: 13. The CDR3 sequence is 16 residues long. Germline V lookup: CDR1 MGHDK, CDR2 SYGVNS. The CDR3 coding sequence is TGTGCCAGCAGTGCGTCCCACAGGGGGAGGATTGATGGCTACACCTTC. Encoded protein: CASSASHRGRIDGYTF.

The V and J genes are TRBV6-5 and TRBJ1-2, with 8 bases matching TRBD1. The CDR3 extends over 14 amino acids. Germline loops: CDR1 MNHEY, CDR2 SVGAGI. V was clipped by 6 bases and J by 5 bases; unmatched bases: 8. Here the CDR3 DNA reads TGTGCCAGCAGACTCGGACAGGGTTTGTATGGCTACACCTTC. Encoded protein: CASRLGQGLYGYTF.

The chain recombines TRBV5-1 with TRBJ1-2, with D perhaps TRBD1 (6 bases). Germline CDR1 is SGHRS and CDR2 is YFSETQ. Trimming pared 4 bases from V and 4 bases from J, leaving 20 bases between. This CDR3 has 16 residues. The CDR3 sequence is CASSPVYRVSGYGYTF. Here the CDR3 DNA reads TGCGCCAGCAGCCCGGTTTACAGGGTATCGGGCTATGGCTACACCTTC.

V gene TRBV9 combines with J gene TRBJ2-7; 11 bases line up with TRBD2. Germline V gene sequence: CDR1 SGDLS, CDR2 YYNGEE. The J segment lost 2 bases and the V segment lost 3 bases, leaving 10 bases of the junction unmatched. The CDR3 runs 17 residues. This CDR3 is CASSATPGTSGTYEQYF. The CDR3 DNA reads as TGTGCCAGCAGCGCCACCCCGGGGACTAGCGGAACCTACGAGCAGTACTTC.

The chain carries TRBV7-2 and TRBJ2-1; D is uncertain. The length of the CDR3 is 14 residues. Trimming removed 5 bases at V and 8 bases at J, with 16 bases between. From germline, CDR1 is SGHTA and CDR2 FQGNSA. CDR3 nucleotide sequence: TGTGCCAGCAGCCCCCCCTCTAGGTGGGATGAGCAGTTCTTC. Its translation is CASSPPSRWDEQFF.

This CDR3 is CASYLESYTEAFF. The CDR3 DNA reads TGCGCCAGCTACTTAGAGAGCTACACTGAAGCTTTCTTT. The chain links TRBV5-1 to TRBJ1-1; the D is unclear. The length of the CDR3 is 13 residues. Germline V gene sequence: CDR1 SGHRS, CDR2 YFSETQ. Trimming pared 7 bases from V and 3 bases from J, leaving 13 bases between. Full variable domain (rest looked up from reference TRBV5-1 and TRBJ1-1): KAGVTQTPRYLIKTRGQQVTLSCSPISGHRSVSWYQQTPGQGLQFLFEYFSETQRNKGNFPGRFSGRQFSNSRSEMNVSTLELGDSALYLCASYLESYTEAFFGQGTRLTVV.

J is TRBJ2-5 and V is TRBV7-3; 12 nucleotides align to TRBD1. The CDR3 totals 16 residues. V lost 3 bases and J lost 5; bases outside the gene matches: 7. Germline values: CDR1 SGHTA, CDR2 FQGTGA. This chain's CDR3 is CASSLGQGAAVETQYF. The CDR3 nucleotides are TGTGCCAGCAGCTTGGGACAGGGGGCGGCTGTGGAGACCCAGTACTTC. The full variable domain, its missing parts supplied by reference TRBV7-3 and TRBJ2-5, is GAGVSQTPSNKVTEKGKYVELRCDPISGHTALYWYRQSLGQGPEFLIYFQGTGAADDSGLPNDRFFAVRPEGSVSTLKIQRTERGDSAVYLCASSLGQGAAVETQYFGPGTRLLVL.

The genes are TRBV5-1 and TRBJ2-3; no firm D call. CDR3 length equals 14 residues. The germline CDR1 and CDR2 sequences are SGHRS and YFSETQ. Trimming took off 0 bases at V and 0 bases at J, with 5 bases between the two ends. The CDR3 reads CASSLGRSTDTQYF. In DNA form, the CDR3 reads TGCGCCAGCAGCTTGGGCCGGAGCACAGATACGCAGTATTTT.

V and J are TRBV10-3 and TRBJ1-1, with 7 bases aligning to TRBD1. From germline, CDR1 is ENHRY and CDR2 SYGVKD. The V gene end was trimmed by 3 bases and the J gene end by 2 bases; junction bases not matched to a gene: 12. The CDR3 consists of 17 residues. CDR3 sequence (DNA): TGTGCCATCAGTGATCGGGACAGACTAACCTTAAACACTGAAGCTTTCTTT. Its translation is CAISDRDRLTLNTEAFF.

V and J are TRBV11-1 and TRBJ2-7; no clear D gene. Per the germline V gene, CDR1 is SGHAT and CDR2 is FQDESV (reference sequence). V lost 2 bases to trimming and J lost 5 bases, with 4 bases between them. This CDR3 contains 11 residues. The CDR3: CASSLLDEQYF. The CDR3 DNA sequence: TGTGCCAGCAGCTTACTAGACGAGCAGTACTTC.

The CDR3 DNA is TGTGCCAGCAGTGAACCGGGGGTCCCAGATACGCAGTATTTT. Translating it yields CASSEPGVPDTQYF. The chain couples TRBV25-1 to TRBJ2-3, with D possibly being TRBD2 (6 bases). The germline gives CDR1 MGHDK, CDR2 SYGVNS. The V and J ends lost 2 bases and 4 bases respectively, with 10 bases between them. CDR3 length equals 14 residues.

This clone was counted a single time. This chain links TRBV20-1 with TRBJ1-2; TRBD1 is a possible D gene (6 bases). The length of the CDR3 is 10 residues. Between the trimmed V and J ends, which lost 6 bases and 6 bases, there was a span of 8 bases. Looked up from germline, CDR1 is DFQATT and CDR2 is SNEGSKA (reference sequence). CDR3: CSAPGDGYTF. The DNA of the CDR3 is TGCAGTGCGCCAGGGGATGGCTACACCTTC.

The chain is built from TRBV24-1 and TRBJ1-5; 8 bases map to TRBD1. The CDR3 contains 14 residues. The germline V gene encodes CDR1 KGHDR and CDR2 SFDVKD. V shed 2 bases and J 5 bases; nucleotides not matched to a gene: 1. Here the CDR3 reads CATSDSDRDQPQHF. The CDR3 DNA reads TGTGCCACCAGTGATTCGGACAGGGATCAGCCCCAGCATTTT.

The chain is built from TRBV19 and TRBJ1-1; a weak D match, TRBD1 (5 bases). The CDR3 is 15 amino acids. The V and J ends lost 0 bases and 6 bases respectively, with 14 bases between them. Germline CDR1 LNHDA, CDR2 SQIVND (reference sequence). For the CDR3, the DNA is TGTGCCAGTAGTATAGATCGGGGGGGGACCTCTGAAGCTTTCTTT. It is translated as CASSIDRGGTSEAFF.

The chain employs TRBV5-4 and TRBJ2-3; D call uncertain. Germline loops: CDR1 SGHNT, CDR2 YYREEE (reference sequence). The CDR3 covers 15 residues. Trimming took 1 base from V and 1 from J, leaving 10 bases between them. This CDR3 is CASSLFRPGTDTQYF. CDR3 nucleotide sequence: TGTGCCAGCAGCTTGTTCAGGCCCGGCACAGATACGCAGTATTTT.

The chain is built from TRBV18 and TRBJ2-7, with D possibly being TRBD1 (5 bases). CDR1 KGHSH and CDR2 LQKENI come from the germline V gene. The CDR3 consists of 15 residues. V lost 0 bases, J lost 5 bases, and 14 bases lay in between. The CDR3: CASSPPSRVAHEQYF. The CDR3 nucleotides are TGTGCCAGCTCACCACCGTCCAGGGTCGCCCACGAGCAGTACTTC. Looking up the rest from reference TRBV18 and TRBJ2-7 gives the full variable domain: NAGVMQNPRHLVRRRGQEARLRCSPMKGHSHVYWYRQLPEEGLKFMVYLQKENIIDESGMPKERFSAEFPKEGPSILRIQQVVRGDSAAYFCASSPPSRVAHEQYFGPGTRLTVT.

V and J are TRBV11-2 and TRBJ2-1; 13 positions match TRBD2. Trimming cost V 0 bases and J 13 bases; bases outside gene matches: 12. The CDR3 loop spans 17 amino acids. Germline V lookup: CDR1 SGHAT, CDR2 FQNNGV. In DNA form, the CDR3 reads TGTGCCAGCAGCTTAGATTGGGTTACTAGCGGGGGGGCAGGCCAGTTCTTC. This encodes CASSLDWVTSGGAGQFF.

A single count supports this clone. The gene calls are TRBV7-3 and TRBJ2-1; weak D call: TRBD2 (6 bases). V lost 4 bases and J 10 bases, leaving 17 bases between the germline ends. This CDR3 has 14 amino acids. The germline CDR1 and CDR2 sequences are SGHTA and FQGTGA. CDR3 in DNA: TGTGCCAGCAGCTCCCGGTTGGGGGGAACAGAGCAGTTCTTC. Amino acids: CASSSRLGGTEQFF.

J is TRBJ2-1 and V is TRBV9; possibly TRBD1 for D (6 bases). Germline CDR1 and CDR2: SGDLS and YYNGEE. Trimming took 0 bases from V and 9 from J, leaving 10 bases between them. The CDR3 consists of 13 residues. This CDR3 reads CASSVVSGAEQFF. DNA for the CDR3: TGTGCCAGCAGCGTAGTGTCAGGGGCTGAGCAGTTCTTC.

V usage is TRBV6-5 and J usage is TRBJ2-7; tentatively, D is TRBD2 (5 bases). Germline loops: CDR1 MNHEY, CDR2 SVGAGI. V lost 6 bases and J lost 2, with 14 bases in between. The length of the CDR3 is 14 residues. CDR3 in amino acids: CASRLREPTYEQYF. The CDR3 DNA reads TGTGCCAGCAGGTTGAGGGAGCCGACCTACGAGCAGTACTTC.

The gene calls are TRBV7-3 and TRBJ1-4, with D tentatively TRBD1 (5 bases). The length of the CDR3 is 14 residues. V was shortened by 6 bases and J by 5 bases, with 13 bases between the two germline ends. In germline, CDR1 is SGHTA, CDR2 FQGTGA. The CDR3 region has the DNA TGTGCCAGCAGATCGACAGCCTCCAATGAAAAACTGTTTTTT. Translated, it gives CASRSTASNEKLFF.

The chain employs TRBV19 and TRBJ1-5, with D unclear. The CDR3 consists of 16 residues. Germline CDR1 and CDR2: LNHDA and SQIVND (reference sequence). V dropped 7 bases and J dropped 3 bases, with 19 bases sitting between them. In DNA, the CDR3 is TGTGCCAGTATGAGTCTGGGGAGGAGTCCCAATCAGCCCCAGCATTTT. Amino acid sequence: CASMSLGRSPNQPQHF.